This passage covers 10 T cell receptor beta chains from one sample sequenced in a study of T cell changes during pregnancy in multiple sclerosis. Only in-frame clones appear in the TCRdb table, and some are missing; sequencing was by immunoSEQ multiplex PCR. The table lists about 41,000 clones, about 89% of them singletons. Source: CD4+ T cells from peripheral blood mononuclear cells, taken in the first trimester of pregnancy. The receptors derive from a female donor with multiple sclerosis, enrolled in a pregnancy study.

This rearrangement joins TRBV5-4 to TRBJ2-1; weak D call: TRBD2 (6 bases). The length of the CDR3 is 13 residues. V lost 4 bases and J lost 5, with 10 bases in between. Germline assignment: CDR1 SGHNT and CDR2 YYREEE (reference sequence). The CDR3 loop is CASSPGLNNEQFF. The CDR3 DNA reads TGTGCCAGCAGCCCCGGACTAAACAATGAGCAGTTCTTC.

V gene TRBV6-1 combines with J gene TRBJ2-7; TRBD2 is a possible D gene (7 bases). The CDR3 contains 14 residues. V was cut by 7 bases and J by 0 bases, with 13 bases left in between. Germline assignment: CDR1 MNHNS and CDR2 SASEGT. The CDR3 coding sequence is TGTGCCAGCATGGGGGGGACACCCTCCTACGAGCAGTACTTC. Translating gives CASMGGTPSYEQYF.

This chain connects TRBV12-5 to TRBJ2-1; 12 bases are shared with TRBD2. V was clipped by 6 bases and J by 7 bases; unmatched bases: 7. The germline gives CDR1 LGHNT, CDR2 FRNRAP. This CDR3 comprises 15 residues. CDR3 DNA sequence: TGTGCTAGTGGCCCACCGACTAGCGGGAGAAATGAGCAGTTCTTC. This codes for CASGPPTSGRNEQFF. Together with reference TRBV12-5 and TRBJ2-1, the CDR3 gives the full variable domain: DARVTQTPRHKVTEMGQEVTMRCQPILGHNTVFWYRQTMMQGLELLAYFRNRAPLDDSGMPKDRFSAEMPDATLATLKIQPSEPRDSAVYFCASGPPTSGRNEQFFGPGTRLTVL.

This clone was counted only a few times. The V call is TRBV27, the J call TRBJ1-1; perhaps TRBD1 as D (5 bases). The CDR3 extends over 16 amino acids. The germline gives CDR1 MNHEY, CDR2 SMNVEV (reference sequence). Deletions cut 4 bases from V and 4 bases from J, with 19 bases between. The DNA of the CDR3 is TGTGCCAGCAGTTCACGGGGGAGGGAGGGGCGCACTGAAGCTTTCTTT. Translated, it gives CASSSRGREGRTEAFF.

The chain carries TRBV28 and TRBJ2-6; 7 bases are a match to TRBD1. The CDR3 is 16 amino acids. V lost 7 bases to trimming and J lost 0 bases; unmatched junction nucleotides: 6. The germline CDR1 and CDR2 sequences are MDHEN and SYDVKM. Here the CDR3 reads CASNRAGGSGANVLTF. As DNA, the CDR3 is TGTGCCAGCAACCGGGCAGGGGGCTCTGGGGCCAACGTCCTGACTTTC. The full variable domain, its missing parts supplied by reference TRBV28 and TRBJ2-6, is DVKVTQSSRYLVKRTGEKVFLECVQDMDHENMFWYRQDPGLGLRLIYFSYDVKMKEKGDIPEGYSVSREKKERFSLILESASTNQTSMYLCASNRAGGSGANVLTFGAGSRLTVL.

The chain joins TRBV10-3 to TRBJ2-1, with D possibly being TRBD2 (5 bases). Germline CDR1 is ENHRY and CDR2 is SYGVKD. The CDR3 is made up of 13 amino acids. The CDR3 DNA is TGTTCCCCGGAGCGGAGCTCCTACAATGAGCAGTTCTTC. Its protein is CSPERSSYNEQFF.

This rearrangement joins TRBV5-8 to TRBJ2-5, with 10 bases matching TRBD2. The ends lost 5 bases at V and 2 bases at J; junction bases unmatched: 6. Germline CDR1 and CDR2: SGHTS and YDEGEE. The CDR3 is 15 amino acids. The CDR3: CASSYGLAAQETQYF. CDR3 DNA sequence: TGTGCCAGCAGTTACGGACTAGCGGCTCAAGAGACCCAGTACTTC.

The chain uses TRBV19 and TRBJ2-1, with 13 bases lining up with TRBD2. CDR3 length equals 15 residues. V was pared by 8 bases and J by 7 bases, with 8 bases of the junction left unmatched. In germline, CDR1 is LNHDA, CDR2 SQIVND (reference sequence). The CDR3 coding sequence is TGTGCCAGTTCCGGACTAGCGGGAGTGGGTAATGAGCAGTTCTTC. Its protein is CASSGLAGVGNEQFF.

This rearrangement joins TRBV6-5 to TRBJ1-4; weak D call: TRBD1 (6 bases). Per the germline V gene, CDR1 is MNHEY and CDR2 is SVGAGI. The V end lost 9 bases, the J end lost 5 bases, and 10 bases lay between the germline ends. The CDR3 covers 12 residues. CDR3 amino acids: CASQTGNEKLFF. The CDR3 coding sequence is TGTGCCAGTCAGACAGGCAATGAAAAACTGTTTTTT.

The rearrangement uses TRBV18 and TRBJ2-7, with 10 bases aligning to TRBD1. Germline trimming cut 2 bases from V and 2 bases from J; bases unmatched to any gene: 6. Per germline, CDR1 KGHSH and CDR2 LQKENI. The CDR3 totals 16 residues. The CDR3 DNA reads as TGTGCCAGCTCACCAAGGGACAGGGGCCGAACCTACGAGCAGTACTTC. It specifies CASSPRDRGRTYEQYF.